This T cell receptor (beta chain) was identified in a study of beta chain features in type 1 diabetes. Overall study findings and caveats: Type 1 diabetes patients had TCRB CDR3s that were shorter (moderately but significantly so) in all four CD4+ subsets. HLA effects on TCRB rearrangement stayed unresolved here. Patients' naive, central memory and Treg TCRB repertoires seemed closer to one another than those of healthy donors. Diminished insertions and augmented deletions at VDJ junctions characterized type 1 diabetes patients.

This CDR3 has 11 amino acids. Germline-derived CDR1 and CDR2 are ENHRY and SYGVKD. Trimming stripped 2 bases from V and 8 bases from J, with 6 bases between. What was sequenced were expressed TCRB transcripts, since all of the isolated RNA had been reverse transcribed. Here immunoSEQ multiplex PCR was the method, and the copy in TCRdb shows in-frame clones only, minus some. The table has approximately 250,000 clones, 16% seen once. This clone was observed a few times. Its cognate antigen is unknown. Sequenced input: naive CD4+ T cells from blood. This receptor was identified in a man aged 25 to 40 with type 1 diabetes. The chain carries TRBV10-3 and TRBJ2-5; TRBD2 might be the D (5 bases). CDR3 loop: CAISEGSTQYF. The CDR3 nucleotides read TGTGCCATCAGTGAGGGGAGTACCCAGTACTTC.